The rows below give T cell receptor beta chains drawn from one sample of a study of blood T cell repertoires in COVID-19. This table comes from immunoSEQ multiplex PCR, and its TCRdb copy is limited to in-frame clones, with some not included. Of some 81,000 clones listed, 90% to 95% were seen once; the top ten hold roughly 4%. Specimen: peripheral blood. Receptors originate from a human donor with active COVID-19. The donor label of this sample is uncertain. CDR3s include the opening cysteine and the closing phenylalanine or tryptophan. D genes are given only for firm matches. Clone size is shown for a subset of rows, as once, few, many or a class of expanded clone.

j_call v_call d_call clone_size cdr3_nt cdr3_aa
TRBJ2-1 TRBV6-2/TRBV6-3 TRBD2 once TGTGCCAGCAGTTCTACGATGGGACTAGCGGGAGGGCCTTTAAGGTACAATGAGCAGTTCTTC CASSSTMGLAGGPLRYNEQFF
TRBJ2-3 TRBV9 . . TGTGCCAGCAGCGTAGGACTGGCAAACACAGATACGCAGTATTTT CASSVGLANTDTQYF
TRBJ2-5 TRBV10-3 . . TGTGCCATCAGTAACTCGGGGGAAGGGGAGACCCAGTACTTC CAISNSGEGETQYF
TRBJ2-7 TRBV20-1 TRBD1 . TGCAGTGCTAGTGCCTTAGACAGGGGGCTCCACGAGCAGTACTTC CSASALDRGLHEQYF
TRBJ2-3 TRBV5-1 . . TGCGCCAGCAGTTTTTCGGTAGGGACAAAGACAGATACGCAGTATTTT CASSFSVGTKTDTQYF
TRBJ2-2 TRBV2 . . TGTGCCAGCAGAACAGGGTGGACCGGGGAGCTGTTTTTT CASRTGWTGELFF
TRBJ1-1 TRBV7-9 TRBD1 . TGTGCCAGCAGCTTAGGGAGGACAGGGATGGACACTGAAGCTTTCTTT CASSLGRTGMDTEAFF
TRBJ2-3 TRBV15 . . TGTGCCACCAGCGATCGACTTACCACAGATACGCAGTATTTT CATSDRLTTDTQYF
TRBJ2-1 TRBV12-3/TRBV12-4 TRBD1 . TGTGCCAGCAGCAAGGACAGGACTCAACAGTTCTTC CASSKDRTQQFF
TRBJ2-5 TRBV11-2 TRBD1 . TGTGCCAGCAGCTTAGTAGGGGGCGAGACCCAGTACTTC CASSLVGGETQYF
TRBJ1-5 TRBV2 . . TGTGCCAGCAGAGCTACTCAGCCCCAGCATTTT CASRATQPQHF
TRBJ1-2 TRBV7-9 TRBD1 . TGTGCCAGCAGCTTTGACAGGGGGCGAGGCTACACCTTC CASSFDRGRGYTF
TRBJ2-7 TRBV3-1/TRBV3-2 TRBD2 few TGTGCCAGCGGACTAGCGGGAGCCTACGAGCAGTACTTC CASGLAGAYEQYF
TRBJ2-7 TRBV5-8 . . TGTGCCAGCAGCTTAAACGCGGATCACGAGCAGTACTTC CASSLNADHEQYF
TRBJ2-1 TRBV9 . . TGTGCCAGCAGCGTAGTTAGCTACGGTGAGCAGTTCTTC CASSVVSYGEQFF
TRBJ2-3 TRBV29-1 . . TGCAGCGTGGAGGGTCACACAGATACGCAGTATTTT CSVEGHTDTQYF
TRBJ1-3 TRBV2 . . TGTGCCAGAGGTGGAGACACCATATATTTT CARGGDTIYF
TRBJ1-5 TRBV6-6 . . TGTGCCAGCACCCCACGGGGGGCCCGGGATCAGCCCCAGCATTTT CASTPRGARDQPQHF
TRBJ2-7 TRBV2 . . TGTGCCAGCAGTGCCGTATTTTTGACTCCACACTACGAGCAGTACTTC CASSAVFLTPHYEQYF
TRBJ2-1 TRBV10-3 TRBD2 . TGTGCCATCAGGACTAGCGGGGGGGAGAGCTCCTACAATGAGCAGTTCTTC CAIRTSGGESSYNEQFF
TRBJ2-3 TRBV7-6 TRBD2 . TGTGCCAGCAGCTTAGCCCCAGCGGGAGGTTTTAACACAGATACGCAGTATTTT CASSLAPAGGFNTDTQYF
TRBJ2-2 TRBV9 . . TGTGCCAGCAGCGTAGTGGCGGGCCAGGACACCGGGGAGCTGTTTTTT CASSVVAGQDTGELFF
TRBJ1-5 TRBV6-9 . few TGTGCCAGCAGTTCGACGGACTCCAGGCCCCAGCATTTT CASSSTDSRPQHF